Each of the 30 T cell receptor beta chains below was sequenced from the same sample in a study of blood T cells in healthy people across ages. Then a second PCR, running roughly 7 to 11 cycles, was carried out with a sample-barcoded 5' primer and a J-beta primer mix. TCRdb independently ran MiXCR on the 5' RACE reads; one entry per CDR3 protein. The table shows some 700,000 distinct CDR3 sequences, with over 20% occurring only once. Sample: blood. The receptor source for this set is a man in his 70s in good health.

This clonotype was seen only a few times. The chain joins TRBV20-1 to TRBJ2-7; 13 bases fit TRBD2. Trimming took 1 base from V and 6 from J; bases not matched to a gene: 9. Germline V gene data show CDR1 as DFQATT and CDR2 as SNEGSKA (reference sequence). The CDR3 length is 16 residues. DNA for the CDR3: TGCAGTGCTAGAGCCCCCCGGACTAGCGGGGGTGGCGAGCAGTACTTC. This encodes CSARAPRTSGGGEQYF.

This clonotype occurred a few times. The chain combines TRBV7-3 with TRBJ2-3; D is unclear. Germline V gives CDR1 SGHTA, CDR2 FQGTGA. There are 13 residues in the CDR3. Trimming pared 2 bases from V and 3 bases from J, leaving 6 bases between. The CDR3 DNA reads TGTGCCAGCAGCTTATTTGTAACAGATACGCAGTATTTT. Protein product: CASSLFVTDTQYF.

The chain is built from TRBV28 and TRBJ2-7, with 8 bases identical to TRBD1. The CDR3 spans 15 residues. Germline assignment: CDR1 MDHEN and CDR2 SYDVKM. The junction had 6 bases not matched to a gene; V was cut back by 1 base and J by 4 bases. In DNA form, the CDR3 reads TGTGCCAGCAGTTTATTGGACAGGGTTGGGTACGAGCAGTACTTC. Encoded protein: CASSLLDRVGYEQYF.

This clonotype was seen a handful of times. The chain carries TRBV18 and TRBJ2-6; D call uncertain. V was cut by 3 bases and J by 3 bases, with 0 bases left in between. Germline CDR1 and CDR2: KGHSH and LQKENI. The CDR3 extends over 12 amino acids. The CDR3 coding sequence is TGTGCCAGCTCACCTGGGGCCAACGTCCTGACTTTC. Protein product: CASSPGANVLTF.

The chain links TRBV2 to TRBJ2-5, with D perhaps matching TRBD1 (5 bases). V dropped 7 bases and J dropped 1 base, with 16 bases sitting between them. Germline CDR1 SNHLY, CDR2 FYNNEI. The CDR3 spans 15 residues. CDR3 loop: CASTQTRQLQETQYF. CDR3 DNA sequence: TGTGCCAGCACCCAAACGCGACAGCTCCAAGAGACCCAGTACTTC.

The chain employs TRBV6-5 and TRBJ2-5; 8 positions match TRBD1. The J call may be incorrect, as the DNA end agrees better with TRBJ2-1. The CDR3 has 12 amino acids. CDR1 and CDR2 from the germline V gene are MNHEY and SVGAGI. For the CDR3, the DNA is TGTGCCAGCAGCCACACAGGGGGTGAGCAGTTCTTC. Translation: CASSHTGGEQFF.

The chain couples TRBV28 to TRBJ2-3, with D perhaps TRBD1 (6 bases). The CDR3 is made up of 15 amino acids. Germline V lookup: CDR1 MDHEN, CDR2 SYDVKM. Trimming shortened V by 5 bases and J by 0 bases, and 12 bases separated the two germline ends. The CDR3 sequence: CASSPGHLSTDTQYF. CDR3 DNA: TGTGCCAGCAGTCCGGGACACCTTAGCACAGATACGCAGTATTTT.

This clonotype has just a few counts. The gene calls are TRBV24-1 and TRBJ1-1; 9 bases line up with TRBD1. Germline CDR1 reads KGHDR; CDR2 reads SFDVKD. Trimming cost V 2 bases and J 5 bases; bases outside gene matches: 5. This CDR3 comprises 15 residues. The CDR3 is CATSDSDRGGTEAFF. The CDR3 DNA is TGTGCCACCAGTGATTCGGACAGGGGAGGTACTGAAGCTTTCTTT.

The rearrangement links TRBV3-1 to TRBJ1-5; unclear D gene. Deletions cut 0 bases from V and 9 bases from J, with 9 bases between. From germline, CDR1 is LGHDT and CDR2 YNNKEL (reference sequence). The CDR3 runs to 13 residues. The DNA of the CDR3 is TGTGCCAGCAGCCAAGATCTGCAGGTGCCCCAGCATTTT. This gives the protein CASSQDLQVPQHF.

In this sample, this clonotype turned up a few times. The chain employs TRBV5-1 and TRBJ1-4; TRBD1 matches 9 bases. The CDR3 sequence is 16 residues long. Germline V CDR1 and CDR2: SGHRS, YFSETQ. V shed 4 bases and J 4 bases; nucleotides not matched to a gene: 8. For the CDR3, the DNA is TGCGCCAGCAGCCTATCACCGGGACAGGGTAATGAAAAACTGTTTTTT. Amino acids: CASSLSPGQGNEKLFF.

The chain combines TRBV20-1 with TRBJ2-5; weak D call: TRBD2 (6 bases). The J call is doubtful: the DNA matches TRBJ2-7 better. Germline-derived CDR1 and CDR2 are DFQATT and SNEGSKA (reference sequence). The CDR3 is 13 amino acids. This chain's CDR3 is CSASDWRGYEQYF. The DNA of the CDR3 is TGCAGTGCTTCAGACTGGAGGGGCTACGAGCAGTACTTC.

The chain links TRBV7-2 to TRBJ1-5; 7 nucleotides match TRBD1. The CDR3 covers 14 residues. V lost 5 bases and J lost 7; bases outside the gene matches: 8. CDR1 is SGHTA, CDR2 FQGNSA, per germline. The CDR3 loop is CASSTQGGSQPQHF. The CDR3 nucleotides are TGTGCCAGCAGCACTCAGGGGGGCAGCCAGCCCCAGCATTTT. Combining the CDR3 with reference TRBV7-2 and TRBJ1-5 gives the whole variable domain GAGVSQSPSNKVTEKGKDVELRCDPISGHTALYWYRQSLGQGLEFLIYFQGNSAPDKSGLPSDRFSAERTGGSVSTLTIQRTQQEDSAVYLCASSTQGGSQPQHFGDGTRLSIL.

The table lists this clonotype with a few counts. The chain combines TRBV5-6 with TRBJ2-1, with 10 positions matching TRBD1. CDR1 and CDR2 (germline): SGHDT, YYEEEE. With V trimmed by 4 bases and J by 9 bases, 10 bases remained unmatched. The CDR3 length is 15 residues. DNA of the CDR3: TGTGCCAGCAGCAGAGGACAGGGGGGACCTAGTGAGCAGTTCTTC. Encoded protein: CASSRGQGGPSEQFF.

The chain uses TRBV3-1 and TRBJ1-1, with TRBD1 identical over 7 bases. V was clipped by 4 bases and J by 0 bases; unmatched bases: 5. CDR1 is LGHDT, CDR2 YNNKEL, per germline (reference sequence). CDR3 length: 15 amino acids. The DNA of the CDR3 is TGTGCCAGCAGCCGTCAACAGGGGTTGAACACTGAAGCTTTCTTT. It translates to CASSRQQGLNTEAFF.

A few counts support this clonotype. This chain joins TRBV5-6 and TRBJ2-5; the match to TRBD1 covers 9 bases. The DNA end is a closer match to TRBJ2-7, so the J assignment may be wrong. This CDR3 is built from 15 residues. The germline gives CDR1 SGHDT, CDR2 YYEEEE. The CDR3 region has the DNA TGTGCCAGCACCAACATCGGGACAGGGATCTACGAGCAGTACGTC. It specifies CASTNIGTGIYEQYV.

The sample holds a few counts of this clonotype. The J gene is TRBJ2-3, the V gene TRBV24-1; 7 positions match TRBD1. In germline, CDR1 is KGHDR, CDR2 SFDVKD. This CDR3 has 17 amino acids. V was clipped by 3 bases and J by 6 bases; unmatched bases: 14. The CDR3 DNA follows: TGTGCCACCAGTGATCGCCACACAGGGGAAATATCGGATACGCAGTATTTT. This codes for CATSDRHTGEISDTQYF.

This clonotype was seen a handful of times. This chain joins TRBV29-1 and TRBJ1-3, with 8 bases identical to TRBD1. V shed 4 bases, J shed 0 bases, and the junction held 2 bases outside the gene matches. CDR3 length: 14 residues. Germline-derived CDR1 and CDR2 are SQVTM and ANQGSEA. The DNA for the CDR3 is TGCAGCGTTGGGGGGACAGGCTCTGGAAACACCATATATTTT. Translating gives CSVGGTGSGNTIYF.

The chain joins TRBV5-5 to TRBJ1-2; possible D gene TRBD1, 5 bases. With 1 base removed from V and 4 bases from J, the gap between germline ends came to 14 bases. This CDR3 is 15 amino acids long. Germline CDR1 reads SGHKS; CDR2 reads YYEKEE (reference sequence). Here the CDR3 reads CASSLLNGGSYGYTF. CDR3 DNA sequence: TGTGCCAGCAGCTTGCTTAATGGGGGGAGCTATGGCTACACCTTC.

This clonotype was seen only a few times. This chain connects TRBV20-1 to TRBJ2-7, with TRBD2 identical over 11 bases. The CDR3 covers 15 residues. From germline, CDR1 is DFQATT and CDR2 SNEGSKA (reference sequence). After removal of 3 bases from V and 3 bases from J, the junction contained 7 bases not matched to a gene. CDR3 sequence reads: CSARTPLAGGYEQYF. The CDR3 bases are TGCAGTGCTAGGACCCCTCTAGCGGGGGGCTACGAGCAGTACTTC.

The V call is TRBV29-1, the J call TRBJ2-4; D not certain. Per the germline V gene, CDR1 is SQVTM and CDR2 is ANQGSEA. Trimming left V 2 bases short and J 7 bases short, with 3 bases between. This CDR3 has 10 amino acids. The DNA of the CDR3 is TGCAGCGTTGAATCTAACATTCAGTACTTC. Protein sequence: CSVESNIQYF.

V usage is TRBV7-9 and J usage is TRBJ2-1; D possibly uses TRBD1 or TRBD2 (5 bases each). Germline CDR1 and CDR2: SEHNR and FQNEAQ (reference sequence). V dropped 4 bases and J dropped 1 base, with 14 bases sitting between them. CDR3 size: 16 residues. The CDR3 region has the DNA TGTGCCAGCAGCTCAATCCGGGACCAATCCTACAATGAGCAGTTCTTC. Translated, it gives CASSSIRDQSYNEQFF.

The J gene is TRBJ1-2, the V gene TRBV29-1; no clear D gene. The ends were cut back, 3 bases at V and 4 bases at J, with 9 bases in the middle. Germline values: CDR1 SQVTM, CDR2 ANQGSEA. This CDR3 spans 12 amino acids. The CDR3 DNA reads TGCAGCGTTGAGGGAATTTTCTATGGCTACACCTTC. It specifies CSVEGIFYGYTF.

The chain combines TRBV7-8 with TRBJ2-5; 8 bases fit TRBD2. With 4 bases clipped from V and 4 bases from J, the junction kept 8 bases outside the gene matches. Germline loops: CDR1 SGHVS, CDR2 FQNEAQ. CDR3 length: 15 amino acids. CDR3 amino acids: CASSSQGLVPETQYF. The CDR3 nucleotides read TGTGCCAGCAGCTCACAGGGACTAGTCCCAGAGACCCAGTACTTC.

Only a few counts were recorded for this clonotype. The chain links TRBV5-1 to TRBJ2-3; the D gene could be TRBD1 or TRBD2 (6 bases each). Trimming removed 4 bases from V and 6 bases from J, with 18 bases in between. This CDR3 has 15 amino acids. Germline V gene sequence: CDR1 SGHRS, CDR2 YFSETQ. CDR3 DNA sequence: TGCGCCAGCAGCGGTGGAAGGGGGGAGTTGGATACGCAGTATTTT. The encoded protein is CASSGGRGELDTQYF.

This clonotype was counted between two and nine times. The genes are TRBV4-1 and TRBJ1-1; D is unclear. Germline CDR1 and CDR2: MGHRA and YSYEKL. The CDR3 consists of 17 residues. V was cut by 0 bases and J by 0 bases, with 14 bases left in between. The CDR3, as DNA: TGCGCCAGCAGCCAAGATCCCCGGAGGAGGCTGAACACTGAAGCTTTCTTT. It yields the protein CASSQDPRRRLNTEAFF.

Only a few counts were recorded for this clonotype. The chain joins TRBV7-2 to TRBJ2-2; no definite D call. This CDR3 region has 15 residues. The V end was cut by 5 bases, the J end by 4 bases, with 14 bases between. CDR1 is SGHTA and CDR2 is FQGNSA in the germline V gene. CDR3 sequence (DNA): TGTGCCAGCAGCCCGACCTATAAGATCACCGGGGAGCTGTTTTTT. Encoded protein: CASSPTYKITGELFF.

The chain combines TRBV12-3 or TRBV12-4 with TRBJ2-1; D gene unclear. V dropped 3 bases and J dropped 6 bases, with 9 bases sitting between them. There are 13 residues in the CDR3. The CDR3 loop reads CASSFLRFNEQFF. CDR3 nucleotides: TGTGCCAGCAGTTTCCTAAGATTCAATGAGCAGTTCTTC.

The chain is built from TRBV21-1 and TRBJ2-1; whether TRBD2, the table's D call, matches the DNA was not checked. TRBV21-1 is an annotated pseudogene. The CDR3 covers 19 residues. The CDR3 sequence is CASSIPVGTSGTLGGEQFF. CDR3 nucleotide sequence: TGTGCCAGCAGCATCCCCGTGGGGACTAGCGGGACTCTGGGGGGTGAGCAGTTCTTC.

The chain combines TRBV21-1 with TRBJ2-5; TRBD1, the table's D call, lacks a check against the DNA. TRBV21-1 constitutes a pseudogene. This CDR3 comprises 15 residues. The CDR3 protein is CASWRERDIKETQYF. For the CDR3, the DNA is TGTGCCAGCTGGAGGGAGCGGGACATCAAAGAGACCCAGTACTTC.

The chain uses TRBV29-1 and TRBJ1-3; perhaps TRBD1 as D (6 bases). There are 14 residues in the CDR3. Germline V CDR1 and CDR2: SQVTM, ANQGSEA. The V gene lost 2 bases and the J gene lost 3 bases, with 11 bases spanning the gap. The CDR3 bases are TGCAGCGTTGAATGGGGGCCGGGTGGAAACACCATATATTTT. Translating gives CSVEWGPGGNTIYF.